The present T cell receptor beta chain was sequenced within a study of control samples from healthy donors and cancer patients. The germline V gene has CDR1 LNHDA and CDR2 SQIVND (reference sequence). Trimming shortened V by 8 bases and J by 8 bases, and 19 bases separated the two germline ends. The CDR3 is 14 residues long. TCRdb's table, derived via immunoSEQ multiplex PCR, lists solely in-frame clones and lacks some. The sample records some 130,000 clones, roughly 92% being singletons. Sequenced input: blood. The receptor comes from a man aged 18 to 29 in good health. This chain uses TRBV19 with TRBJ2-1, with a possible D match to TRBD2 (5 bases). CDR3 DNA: TGTGCCAGTGCCCGGGCCCACCGGCGGGATGAGCAGTTCTTC. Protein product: CASARAHRRDEQFF.